This entry lists 9 T cell receptor beta chains sequenced from one sample in a study of T cell repertoires in cytomegalovirus infection. TCRdb processed the reads anew with MiXCR; each CDR3 protein has one entry. The sample lists 150,000 to 200,000 distinct CDR3 sequences, roughly 9% seen once, with approximately 4.6% in the top ten. The source material was PBMCs. These receptors all stem from a human donor in good health (CMV status not recorded). Some clones in this sample may be carry-over from other donors' samples.

This clonotype was seen more than once but under ten times. This chain links TRBV12-3 or TRBV12-4 with TRBJ2-1; TRBD2 agrees at 9 bases. Trimming removed 6 bases from V and 4 bases from J; junction bases left unmatched: 7. The CDR3 runs to 15 residues. This chain's CDR3 is CASSLSGGQYNEQFF. The CDR3 nucleotides are TGTGCCAGCAGCCTTAGCGGGGGCCAATACAATGAGCAGTTCTTC.

The chain uses TRBV7-2 and TRBJ1-6, with D maybe TRBD1 (5 bases). The ends were cut back, 1 base at V and 10 bases at J, with 14 bases in the middle. The CDR3 covers 15 residues. Germline V lookup: CDR1 SGHTA, CDR2 FQGNSA. CDR3 sequence: CASSLEAVEGSPLHF. The CDR3 DNA reads as TGTGCCAGCAGCTTAGAGGCTGTGGAGGGGTCACCCCTCCACTTT.

Regarding this clonotype: Compared with germline, one end of the junction differs, possibly owing to a read error. The gene calls are TRBV7-2 and TRBJ2-1; D may be TRBD1 (5 bases). The CDR3 is 14 amino acids. Looked up from germline, CDR1 is SGHTA and CDR2 is FQGNSA. The CDR3 region has the DNA TGTGGCAGCAGCAATCAGGGTAAACTATCTGGGCAGTTCTTC. It specifies CGSSNQGKLSGQFF.

This clonotype was found a few times. The chain uses TRBV28 and TRBJ2-5; no definite D call. This CDR3 comprises 11 residues. V lost 4 bases and J lost 4, with 4 bases in between. The germline V gene has CDR1 MDHEN and CDR2 SYDVKM. The CDR3 sequence: CASSSLETQYF. CDR3 nucleotides: TGTGCCAGCAGTTCATTAGAGACCCAGTACTTC.

This clonotype was seen repeatedly, ten times or more. CDR3 in DNA: TGTGCCAGCAGCTTATTGTTGGGGGCAGGCACCGGGGAGCTGTTTTTT. It is translated as CASSLLLGAGTGELFF. This chain uses TRBV11-2 with TRBJ2-2, with D possibly matching TRBD1 (6 bases). The CDR3 consists of 16 residues. Trimming shortened V by 2 bases and J by 4 bases, and 14 bases separated the two germline ends. Germline V CDR1 and CDR2: SGHAT, FQNNGV.

This clonotype was picked up many times. The chain recombines TRBV7-8 with TRBJ2-2, with unresolved D. The length of the CDR3 is 15 residues. Germline V gene sequence: CDR1 SGHVS, CDR2 FQNEAQ. Trimming cost V 2 bases and J 0 bases, with 7 bases left between them. CDR3 amino acids: CASSLQLANTGELFF. The CDR3 nucleotides are TGTGCCAGCAGCTTACAGCTCGCGAACACCGGGGAGCTGTTTTTT.

Many counts were recorded for this clonotype. The V call is TRBV7-9, the J call TRBJ1-1, with 10 bases fitting TRBD1. The CDR3 has 19 amino acids. V lost 1 base, J lost 3 bases, and 14 bases stayed unmatched. Germline V gene lookup returns CDR1 SEHNR and CDR2 FQNEAQ (reference sequence). In DNA form, the CDR3 reads TGTGCCAGCAGCTTAGGATTACGACAGGGGGCGATGAGTGACACTGAAGCTTTCTTT. Translating gives CASSLGLRQGAMSDTEAFF.

This clonotype has at least ten counts. The CDR3 loop reads CASSSLDREFNQPQHF. The CDR3 DNA reads as TGTGCCAGCAGCTCACTGGACAGGGAGTTCAATCAGCCCCAGCATTTT. This chain uses TRBV7-9 with TRBJ1-5; 8 bases are a match to TRBD1. Germline V lookup: CDR1 SEHNR, CDR2 FQNEAQ (reference sequence). Trimming took 4 bases from V and 3 from J; bases not matched to a gene: 8. The CDR3 covers 16 residues.

This chain joins TRBV27 and TRBJ1-2; D is ambiguous. The CDR3 spans 15 residues. Germline-derived CDR1 and CDR2 are MNHEY and SMNVEV (reference sequence). V was trimmed by 0 bases and J by 4 bases, leaving 12 bases between them. CDR3 bases: TGTGCCAGCAGTTTATCGACGGAAGTTTTCTATGGCTACACCTTC. This encodes CASSLSTEVFYGYTF.